This T cell receptor (beta chain) was observed in a study of blood T cell repertoires in COVID-19. Overall study context: PBMCs, B-cell-depleted T cells, or T cells provided the cDNA or gDNA that made up the material.

Trimming shortened V by 5 bases and J by 4 bases, and 13 bases separated the two germline ends. This CDR3 has 14 amino acids. In germline, CDR1 is SGHTA, CDR2 FQGNSA. Libraries were prepared by immunoSEQ multiplex PCR; TCRdb keeps only in-frame clonotypes and omits some of them. In the table there are approximately 290,000 clones, around 90% of which are singletons. Cohorts were based on clinical histories the participants reported. Recovered Cohort 3 donors showed two negative PCRs, clearance, or symptom resolution. The origin of this receptor is a young woman who had recovered from COVID-19. The genes are TRBV7-2 and TRBJ2-3; D uncertain. The sample taken for sequencing was PBMCs or T cells enriched from blood (not recorded which). Here the CDR3 reads CASSALRLADTQYF. DNA of the CDR3: TGTGCCAGCAGCGCCCTAAGGCTAGCAGATACGCAGTATTTT.